The 16 T cell receptor beta chains below all came from one sample that was sequenced in a study of cytomegalovirus exposure and HLA in healthy donors. The PCR made use of 60 Vbeta and 13 Jbeta primers. The method was immunoSEQ multiplex PCR; TCRdb's version includes in-frame clones alone and lacks a portion of them. The table shows under 200,000 clones, with approximately 80% occurring only once. Material for sequencing was PBMCs. Receptor source: a woman aged 40-49 years in good health and CMV-seropositive.

The chain couples TRBV4-1 to TRBJ2-1; 13 bases fit TRBD2. From germline, CDR1 is MGHRA and CDR2 YSYEKL. Trimming cost V 2 bases and J 9 bases; bases outside gene matches: 7. The CDR3 runs to 16 residues. As DNA, the CDR3 is TGCGCCAGCAGCCAATCCGGGACTAGCGGGAAGGGTGAGCAGTTCTTC. This translates into CASSQSGTSGKGEQFF.

The genes are TRBV7-8 and TRBJ2-3, with D perhaps matching TRBD2 (6 bases). Germline CDR1 reads SGHVS; CDR2 reads FQNEAQ. CDR3 size: 15 residues. The ends were cut back, 3 bases at V and 2 bases at J, with 12 bases in the middle. This CDR3 reads CASSLSLAPTDTQYF. The DNA for the CDR3 is TGTGCCAGCAGCTTGAGCCTAGCGCCCACAGATACGCAGTATTTT.

The gene calls are TRBV2 and TRBJ2-1, with D possibly matching TRBD2 (6 bases). Between the trimmed V and J ends, which lost 4 bases and 2 bases, there was a span of 12 bases. The CDR3 extends over 15 amino acids. Germline lookup yields CDR1 SNHLY and CDR2 FYNNEI. In DNA, the CDR3 is TGTGCCAGCAGTGGGTGGGGGACTCCCTACAATGAGCAGTTCTTC. Translated: CASSGWGTPYNEQFF.

V and J are TRBV9 and TRBJ1-5; weak D call: TRBD1 (5 bases). V was trimmed by 2 bases and J by 4 bases, leaving 13 bases between them. The CDR3 has 15 residues. The germline gives CDR1 SGDLS, CDR2 YYNGEE. DNA of the CDR3: TGTGCCAGCAGCGTGGGGCAGGGTCGGAATCAGCCCCAGCATTTT. Translating it yields CASSVGQGRNQPQHF.

The chain joins TRBV10-3 to TRBJ2-4, with D perhaps matching TRBD1 (6 bases). The CDR3 has 14 residues. V lost 8 bases and J lost 6, with 17 bases in between. CDR1 ENHRY and CDR2 SYGVKD come from the germline V gene. The CDR3 region has the DNA TGTGCCATCGGTCAGGGGAACGACTTAAACATTCAGTACTTC. Translating gives CAIGQGNDLNIQYF.

The V call is TRBV4-1, the J call TRBJ2-3, with TRBD2 matching over 8 bases. V shed 2 bases, J shed 6 bases, and the junction held 13 bases outside the gene matches. Germline V CDR1 and CDR2: MGHRA, YSYEKL. The CDR3 runs 17 residues. The CDR3 protein is CASSQYGSGAPGDTQYF. CDR3 sequence (DNA): TGCGCCAGCAGCCAATACGGTAGCGGGGCACCAGGGGATACGCAGTATTTT.

The rearrangement uses TRBV10-1 and TRBJ2-2; 11 bases are a match to TRBD1. The CDR3 extends over 15 amino acids. Germline values: CDR1 WNHNN, CDR2 SYGVQD (reference sequence). The V segment lost 6 bases and the J segment 4 bases; nucleotides outside the gene matches: 4. The CDR3 DNA is TGCGCCAGCAGCACCGGGACAGGGGGCACCGGGGAGCTGTTTTTT. Translation gives CASSTGTGGTGELFF.

The chain links TRBV7-8 to TRBJ2-7, with 11 bases matching TRBD1. The CDR3 contains 16 residues. The J segment lost 1 base and the V segment lost 5 bases, leaving 7 bases of the junction unmatched. Germline-derived CDR1 and CDR2 are SGHVS and FQNEAQ. DNA of the CDR3: TGTGCCAGCAGCCCCCCCCGGGACAGGGGGTCCTACGAGCAGTACTTC. This encodes CASSPPRDRGSYEQYF.

The V gene is TRBV2, the J gene TRBJ1-2; TRBD1 matches 9 bases. Germline CDR1 and CDR2: SNHLY and FYNNEI. The J segment lost 4 bases and the V segment lost 9 bases, leaving 6 bases of the junction unmatched. The CDR3 sequence is 13 residues long. The CDR3 loop is CASSTGGSYGYTF. CDR3 DNA: TGTGCCAGTTCGACAGGGGGAAGCTATGGCTACACCTTC.

V and J are TRBV7-8 and TRBJ2-5; D unresolved. Looked up from germline, CDR1 is SGHVS and CDR2 is FQNEAQ. V lost 3 bases and J 5 bases, leaving 13 bases between the germline ends. This CDR3 spans 14 amino acids. CDR3 protein: CASSFLLVAETQYF. The CDR3 DNA follows: TGTGCCAGCAGCTTTCTCCTAGTAGCTGAGACCCAGTACTTC.

The chain recombines TRBV6-5 with TRBJ2-7, with 11 positions matching TRBD2. There are 15 residues in the CDR3. V lost 2 bases, J lost 3 bases, and 3 bases stayed unmatched. Germline V CDR1 and CDR2: MNHEY, SVGAGI. The CDR3 here is CASSYGLAGGYEQYF. CDR3 coding DNA: TGTGCCAGCAGTTACGGGCTAGCGGGGGGCTACGAGCAGTACTTC.

V gene TRBV7-2 combines with J gene TRBJ2-6, with D possibly being TRBD1 (6 bases). The CDR3 sequence is 16 residues long. V lost 10 bases, J lost 0 bases, and 16 bases lay in between. Germline assignment: CDR1 SGHTA and CDR2 FQGNSA. Here the CDR3 reads CATSGVPYSGANVLTF. The DNA for the CDR3 is TGTGCCACCTCAGGGGTCCCCTACTCTGGGGCCAACGTCCTGACTTTC.

The V and J genes are TRBV5-8 and TRBJ1-2; the D gene is possibly TRBD1 (5 bases). The V end lost 1 base, the J end lost 3 bases, and 13 bases lay between the germline ends. In germline, CDR1 is SGHTS, CDR2 YDEGEE. This CDR3 comprises 15 residues. CDR3 residues: CASSLLQGGDYGYTF. For the CDR3, the DNA is TGTGCCAGCAGCTTGTTGCAGGGAGGTGACTATGGCTACACCTTC.

V usage is TRBV5-1 and J usage is TRBJ1-6, with 7 bases aligning to TRBD1. The CDR3 runs 14 residues. CDR1 and CDR2 from the germline V gene are SGHRS and YFSETQ. V gave up 4 bases and J gave up 7 bases; unmatched junction bases: 5. CDR3 amino acids: CASSPGTVNSPLHF. CDR3 in DNA: TGCGCCAGCAGCCCCGGGACAGTAAATTCACCCCTCCACTTT.

The chain joins TRBV7-9 to TRBJ1-1, with D maybe TRBD1 (6 bases). The germline V and J ends were trimmed by 6 bases and 6 bases, with 17 bases remaining between them. The CDR3 covers 14 residues. Germline CDR1 reads SEHNR; CDR2 reads FQNEAQ (reference sequence). The CDR3 spells CASRSDSVPSEAFF. CDR3 sequence (DNA): TGTGCCAGCAGATCGGACAGCGTCCCCTCTGAAGCTTTCTTT.

The rearrangement links TRBV7-2 to TRBJ2-1; D is uncertain. V lost 2 bases, J lost 10 bases, and 9 bases lay in between. CDR1 SGHTA and CDR2 FQGNSA come from the germline V gene. CDR3 length: 12 residues. In DNA form, the CDR3 reads TGTGCCAGCAGCTTACCCCCCATGGAGCAGTTCTTC. It is translated as CASSLPPMEQFF.